The rows below give T cell receptor beta chains drawn from one sample of a study of CD8+CD57+ T cells in acquired aplastic anemia. TCRdb reanalysed the reads using MiXCR and keeps one entry per CDR3 protein. The sample includes 35,000 to 45,000 distinct CDR3 sequences, 65% to 70% of them seen just once. Sequencing was carried out using sorted CD4+, CD8+, or CD8+CD57+ T cells (not recorded which) from PBMCs. These receptors came from a human donor in good health, serving as a control. CDR3s include the opening cysteine and the closing phenylalanine or tryptophan. A D gene is named only where the DNA matches it firmly. The listing skips clone size in some rows; elsewhere it reads once, few, many or a size class.

D gene	clone size	J gene	V gene	CDR3 DNA	CDR3 protein
.	few	TRBJ2-7	TRBV15	TGTGCCACCAGCAGGGCTCCCGGGGTGAGGTACGAGCAGTACTTC	CATSRAPGVRYEQYF
.	.	TRBJ2-5	TRBV15	TGTGCCACCAGCTACAGGGCCCAAGAGACCCAGTACTTC	CATSYRAQETQYF
TRBD2	.	TRBJ2-7	TRBV7-9	TGTGCCAGCAGCTTAGAGCTAGCGGGCTACGAGCAGTACTTC	CASSLELAGYEQYF
TRBD1	.	TRBJ2-7	TRBV20-1	TGCAGTGCTAGAAAGGGGGCGTACGAGCAGTACTTC	CSARKGAYEQYF
TRBD2	.	TRBJ2-3	TRBV11-2	TGTGCCAGCAGCTTCGGGACTAGCGGGGGGGCAGATACGCAGTATTTT	CASSFGTSGGADTQYF
TRBD1	.	TRBJ1-2	TRBV2	TGTGCCAGCAGTGAGTGGCCCGGGACAGGATTTGGCTACACCTTC	CASSEWPGTGFGYTF
.	few	TRBJ1-1	TRBV12-3/TRBV12-4	TGTGCCAGCAGTGTCAGGGGACGGCGTGGCACTGAAGCTTTCTTT	CASSVRGRRGTEAFF
TRBD2	.	TRBJ2-7	TRBV7-6	TGTGCCAGCGGCCAACCGGGACTAGCCCCCTACGAGCAGTACTTC	CASGQPGLAPYEQYF
.	medium-sized	TRBJ1-2	TRBV7-2	TGTGCCAGCAGCTTAGAGGGGACTAATGGCTACACCTTC	CASSLEGTNGYTF
.	many	TRBJ1-4	TRBV20-1	TGCAGTGCTAGACTGGGTGGTGAAAAACTGTTTTTT	CSARLGGEKLFF
TRBD1	.	TRBJ2-5	TRBV19	TGTGCCAGCTCCCTTGGGACAGGGAGAAAGACCCAGTACTTC	CASSLGTGRKTQYF
.	.	TRBJ2-5	TRBV5-1	TGCGCCAGCAGCTTGATGGGTTACGAGACCCAGTACTTC	CASSLMGYETQYF
.	.	TRBJ2-7	TRBV7-9	TGTGCCAGCAGCGGTACAGGCTACGAGCAGTACTTC	CASSGTGYEQYF
TRBD1	.	TRBJ2-5	TRBV2	TGTGCCAGCAGTCATCTGACAGGGAAAGGTGTCAGCCAAGAGACCCAGTACTTC	CASSHLTGKGVSQETQYF
.	few	TRBJ1-3	TRBV9	TGTGCCACCTCCGGGGGCGGTTCTGGAAACACCATATATTTT	CATSGGGSGNTIYF
.	.	TRBJ1-1	TRBV10-3	TGTGCCATCCTGGAGGGGCAGGGGCTCGAAGCTTTCTTT	CAILEGQGLEAFF
TRBD2	.	TRBJ2-5	TRBV9	TGTGCCAGCAGCGGTGGGGTTAGCGGGGGGGAAGAGACCCAGTACTTC	CASSGGVSGGEETQYF
TRBD1	many	TRBJ2-1	TRBV27	TGTGCCAGCAGTTCTCAACAGGGGGACCCCTACAATGAGCAGTTCTTC	CASSSQQGDPYNEQFF
.	.	TRBJ2-1	TRBV9	TGTGCCAGCAGCGCGACAGACAATGAGCAGTTCTTC	CASSATDNEQFF
TRBD1	.	TRBJ2-1	TRBV11-2	TGTGCCAGCAGCATGTTTATCGGGACAGGGGGCAGTGAGCAGTTCTTC	CASSMFIGTGGSEQFF
TRBD2	.	TRBJ2-1	TRBV29-1	TGCAGCGTTGTCGCTCTCGCTACTAGCGGGAGGGCCGGTTTAGATGAGCAGTTCTTC	CSVVALATSGRAGLDEQFF
.	many	TRBJ1-2	TRBV6-2/TRBV6-3	TGTGCCAGCAGTTCACGACAGGAATCTCCTTATGGCTACACCTTC	CASSSRQESPYGYTF
TRBD1	.	TRBJ2-7	TRBV10-3	TGTGCCATCAGTGAGCCCGACAGGGACGAGCAGTACTTC	CAISEPDRDEQYF
TRBD1	many	TRBJ1-6	TRBV4-3	TGCGCCAGCAGCCAGGGACTAGACAGGGCAGGTAATTCACCCCTCCACTTT	CASSQGLDRAGNSPLHF
TRBD1	.	TRBJ1-2	TRBV25-1	TGTGCCAGCAGTGACCAGACAGGGGGCAACTATGGCTACACCTTC	CASSDQTGGNYGYTF
TRBD1	.	TRBJ1-2	TRBV2	TGTGCCAGCAGTGCCGGGACAGGCAACTATGGCTACACCTTC	CASSAGTGNYGYTF
.	once	TRBJ2-3	TRBV2	TGTGCCAGCAGTGAAGCACGGCCCCCTAGCACAGATACGCAGTATTTT	CASSEARPPSTDTQYF
.	.	TRBJ1-2	TRBV2	TGTGCCAGCAGTCAAATTACAGGGAGCTATGGCTACACCTTC	CASSQITGSYGYTF
.	.	TRBJ2-5	TRBV29-1	TGCAGCGTTGAGCCCCCAATGTACCAAGAGACCCAGTACTTC	CSVEPPMYQETQYF
.	once	TRBJ1-2	TRBV7-9	TGTGCCAGCAGCCCGGAATCTGCCCGGTATGGCTACACCTTC	CASSPESARYGYTF
TRBD1	.	TRBJ1-1	TRBV15	TGTGCCACCCTCCGGGACAGGGGAACTGAAGCTTTCTTT	CATLRDRGTEAFF
TRBD1	.	TRBJ1-2	TRBV29-1	TGCAGCGTTGTGGACAGGGGACTCTATGGCTACACCTTC	CSVVDRGLYGYTF
TRBD1	.	TRBJ1-6	TRBV15	TGTGCCACCAGCGGGGGGACAGATTTAAATTCACCCCTCCACTTT	CATSGGTDLNSPLHF
.	.	TRBJ1-2	TRBV19	TGTGCCAGTAGTAAGGACTCGGGGCTCTATGGCTACACCTTC	CASSKDSGLYGYTF
TRBD1	.	TRBJ1-2	TRBV19	TGTGCCAGTAGTGTAATACAGGGGCGGGACTATGGCTACACCTTC	CASSVIQGRDYGYTF
TRBD1	many	TRBJ1-4	TRBV7-2	TGTGCCAGCAGCCCTGGCCGCGGGACAGGGCCTGAAAAACTGTTTTTT	CASSPGRGTGPEKLFF
.	.	TRBJ1-2	TRBV12-3/TRBV12-4	TGTGCCAGCAGTTTACTAGGGGGATATGGCTACACCTTC	CASSLLGGYGYTF
.	.	TRBJ2-1	TRBV2	TGTGCCAGCTCCCCTAGTGACCACAATGAGCAGTTCTTC	CASSPSDHNEQFF
TRBD1	.	TRBJ1-6	TRBV2	TGTGCCAGCAGTGATAGGACAGGGAATAATTCACCCCTCCACTTT	CASSDRTGNNSPLHF
.	medium-sized	TRBJ1-6	TRBV24-1	TGTGCCACCAGTGATGGACCAAATTCACCCCTCCACTTT	CATSDGPNSPLHF
.	.	TRBJ2-2	TRBV7-7	TGTGCTAGCAGCCCCGACAGAACCGGGGAGCTGTTTTTT	CASSPDRTGELFF
.	few	TRBJ1-5	TRBV29-1	TGCAGCGTTGAGTTAAGTGCTTATCAGCCCCAGCATTTT	CSVELSAYQPQHF
.	.	TRBJ1-5	TRBV25-1	TGTGCCAGCAGTTACGGAGGGGGGAATAATCAGCCCCAGCATTTT	CASSYGGGNNQPQHF
.	.	TRBJ1-3	TRBV7-3	TGTGCCAGCAGCTACAGGGTGGCGTACCACACCATATATTTT	CASSYRVAYHTIYF
TRBD1	.	TRBJ2-7	TRBV11-3	TGTGCCAGCAGCCCGGGGACAGGGGAGCGCTACGAGCAGTACTTC	CASSPGTGERYEQYF
TRBD2	few	TRBJ2-3	TRBV15	TGTGCCACCAGCGGCGTAGCGGGAGAGGCGCAGTATTTT	CATSGVAGEAQYF
TRBD1	.	TRBJ1-2	TRBV9	TGTGCCAGCAGCCCCCCGGGGACAGGGGATAACTATGGCTACACCTTC	CASSPPGTGDNYGYTF
.	few	TRBJ1-6	TRBV15	TGTGCCACCAGCAGAGATACAAGGGGGGTCAACAATTCACCCCTCCACTTT	CATSRDTRGVNNSPLHF